This T cell receptor beta chain is from a study of T-cell memory formation after mild COVID-19. V was pared by 5 bases and J by 5 bases, with 15 bases between. The CDR3 has 14 amino acids. From germline, CDR1 is SGHVS and CDR2 FQNEAQ. This clonotype was counted a few times. TCRdb reanalysed the 5' RACE reads using MiXCR and keeps one entry per CDR3 protein. The sample records under 450,000 distinct CDR3 sequences, approximately 15% being singletons. This chain joins TRBV7-8 and TRBJ2-5, with D perhaps matching TRBD1 (6 bases). The receptor comes from a man aged 18-30 years who had mild COVID-19 (a few samples of this study predate the infection). Cell type and time point are not known. Source material: PBMCs or a T cell subset sorted from them (not recorded which). The CDR3 protein is CASSRNRAGETQYF. The CDR3 region has the DNA TGTGCCAGCAGCCGCAACAGGGCAGGGGAGACCCAGTACTTC.